This is a list of T cell receptor beta chains from one sample in a study of blood T cell repertoires in COVID-19. Assay: immunoSEQ multiplex PCR; the TCRdb copy retains only in-frame clones and omits some. Here the sample spans 110,000 or so clones, 70% to 90% being singletons. Sequenced material: peripheral blood. These receptors all come from a man aged 35 to 55 with acute or convalescent COVID-19. The CDR3 runs from the conserved cysteine through the conserved F or W. A D gene is named only where the DNA matches it firmly. Where a row states a size, it is once, few, many or the class of an expanded clone; other rows omit it.

>TRBD1|TRBV3-1/TRBV3-2|once|TRBJ1-2
TGTGCCAGCAGCCGGGGACAGCGGAGTAGTGCCTATGGCTACACCTTC
CASSRGQRSSAYGYTF
>TRBD2|TRBV11-2|-|TRBJ2-5
TGTGCCAGCAGCTTGGCTAGCGGGGGGGCCCTAGAGACCCAGTACTTC
CASSLASGGALETQYF
>TRBD2|TRBV7-9|-|TRBJ2-2
TGTGCCAGCAGCCCCCGGGGGGACACCGGGGAGCTGTTTTTT
CASSPRGDTGELFF
>-|TRBV5-1|-|TRBJ2-7
TGCGCCAGCAGCTTCACCGACAGGACTTACGAGCAGTACTTC
CASSFTDRTYEQYF
>TRBD1|TRBV27|-|TRBJ1-2
TGTGCCAGCAGTCCCCTCCAGGGACAGCCGAACTATGGCTACACCTTC
CASSPLQGQPNYGYTF
>TRBD2|TRBV9|-|TRBJ2-3
TGTGCCAGCAGCGCCTCCAAGTATCAGACCGGGACTAGGATCACAGATACGCAGTATTTT
CASSASKYQTGTRITDTQYF
>-|TRBV7-2|-|TRBJ1-6
TGTGCCAGCAGCTTAGGGGGGGTCTCCTATAATTCACCCCTCCACTTT
CASSLGGVSYNSPLHF
>TRBD1|TRBV25-1|-|TRBJ1-2
TGTGCCAGCAGAAGACAGGGGGAGGTCTATGGCTACACCTTC
CASRRQGEVYGYTF
>-|TRBV11-2|-|TRBJ2-5
TGTGCCAGCAGCTTAGTGGCTTCGTGGGCTGGTCAAGAGACCCAGTACTTC
CASSLVASWAGQETQYF
>-|TRBV19|once|TRBJ1-2
TGTGCCAGTAGTCAGGGGACCTATGGCTACACCTTC
CASSQGTYGYTF
>TRBD2|TRBV10-3|-|TRBJ2-3
TGTGCCATCAGATCGAGCGGGGGGGCCGGCGATACGCAGTATTTT
CAIRSSGGAGDTQYF
>-|TRBV29-1|-|TRBJ2-5
TGCAGCGTTAACTCAGGGGACGAGACCCAGTACTTC
CSVNSGDETQYF
>TRBD1|TRBV6-2/TRBV6-3|-|TRBJ2-2
TGTGCCAGCAGTCATCCGGGACAGGGGGCCGGGGAGCTGTTTTTT
CASSHPGQGAGELFF
>-|TRBV4-3|-|TRBJ1-4
TGCGCCAGCAGCCAAAGGGTCCGGGAGGGAAAACTGTTTTTT
CASSQRVREGKLFF
>-|TRBV9|-|TRBJ2-5
TGTGCCAGCAGCACCCGGCAGGACCAAGAGACCCAGTACTTC
CASSTRQDQETQYF
>-|TRBV24-1|-|TRBJ1-6
TGTGCCACCAGTGATAGGGAAACCCTGTCAGGGACTCCCTATAATTCACCCCTCCACTTT
CATSDRETLSGTPYNSPLHF
>-|TRBV4-1|-|TRBJ2-7
TGCGCCAGCAGCCAAGACACTCCAGTGACAGGTAACTCCTACGAGCAGTACTTC
CASSQDTPVTGNSYEQYF
>TRBD1|TRBV20-1|-|TRBJ1-4
TGCAGTGCTAGTAGCCAGGGGGACGAAAAACTGTTTTTT
CSASSQGDEKLFF
>-|TRBV19|-|TRBJ2-3
TGTGCCAGTAGTCACGGCCTTGAGGGCACAGATACGCAGTATTTT
CASSHGLEGTDTQYF
>-|TRBV29-1|-|TRBJ2-1
TGCAGCGTATTCGGACAGAACTCCTACAATGAGCAGTTCTTC
CSVFGQNSYNEQFF
>-|TRBV11-2|few|TRBJ1-2
TGTGCCAGCAGCCCAACAGGGTTTCATGGCTACACCTTC
CASSPTGFHGYTF
>-|TRBV6-2/TRBV6-3|-|TRBJ2-3
TGTGCCAGCAGCCCCGCAGGGAGGTGGGCCACAGATACGCAGTATTTT
CASSPAGRWATDTQYF
>TRBD1|TRBV4-1|-|TRBJ2-3
TGCGCCAGCAGCCGCTCCCCGGGACAGGTCGTCACAGATACGCAGTATTTT
CASSRSPGQVVTDTQYF
>-|TRBV10-3|-|TRBJ1-1
TGTGCCATCAGCGGACAACCGAACACTGAAGCTTTCTTT
CAISGQPNTEAFF
>-|TRBV5-1|-|TRBJ2-3
TGCGCCAGCAGACCCGGCTCCCAGGCTGAAGATACGCAGTATTTT
CASRPGSQAEDTQYF
>-|TRBV7-8|-|TRBJ1-1
TGTGCCAGCAGCTTGAACGGGAAGACTGAAGCTTTCTTT
CASSLNGKTEAFF
>-|TRBV6-6|-|TRBJ2-3
TGTGCCAGCAGTACGACACCAAATACGCAGTATTTT
CASSTTPNTQYF
>TRBD2|TRBV28|-|TRBJ2-5
TGTGCCAGCACCCCGGGGGGGGACGAGACCCAGTACTTC
CASTPGGDETQYF
>TRBD1|TRBV27|-|TRBJ2-1
TGTGCCAGCAGTCCGACAGGGATCAATGAGCAGTTCTTC
CASSPTGINEQFF
>-|TRBV11-2|-|TRBJ2-7
TGTGCCAGCAGCTTCCGATGGTCGGCCTACGAGCAGTACTTC
CASSFRWSAYEQYF
>-|TRBV12-2|once|TRBJ1-2
TGTGCAAGTCGCTTAGCGCAACAGGGACAGGCCCTCGGGGGCTACACCTTC
CASRLAQQGQALGGYTF
>TRBD1|TRBV19|-|TRBJ1-2
TGTGCCAGTAGTGCGAGGACAGGGCACTACACCTTC
CASSARTGHYTF
>-|TRBV30|-|TRBJ2-7
TGTGCCTGGAGTGTAGGAGGTTACGAGCAGTACTTC
CAWSVGGYEQYF
>-|TRBV4-1|-|TRBJ2-3
TGCGCCAGCAGCCAAGTTTCGGCAGGGGTGATAGGCACAGATACGCAGTATTTT
CASSQVSAGVIGTDTQYF
>TRBD2|TRBV7-3|-|TRBJ2-5
TGTGCCAGCAGCTTGTTCAGCGGGGGACAAGAGACCCAGTACTTC
CASSLFSGGQETQYF
>-|TRBV10-3|-|TRBJ1-1
TGTGCCATCAGTGAAAGGCCCAGGGAGAACACTGAAGCTTTCTTT
CAISERPRENTEAFF
>TRBD1|TRBV12-5|-|TRBJ2-1
TGTGCTAGTGCCCCACCGGGGACAGGGGGTAATGAGCAGTTCTTC
CASAPPGTGGNEQFF
>-|TRBV5-5|-|TRBJ1-1
TGTGCCAGCAGCTTGGCGAGGAACACTGAAGCTTTCTTT
CASSLARNTEAFF
>TRBD1|TRBV4-3|-|TRBJ1-2
TGCGCCAGCAGCCAGGCCCCGGGACAGCCCTTCTATGGCTACACCTTC
CASSQAPGQPFYGYTF
>TRBD2|TRBV29-1|-|TRBJ2-3
TGCAGCGTTCTGGGACTAGTCAGAGATACGCAGTATTTT
CSVLGLVRDTQYF
>TRBD1|TRBV6-5|-|TRBJ2-7
TGTGCCAGCAGTCGGGACAGGGGAGACTACGAGCAGTACTTC
CASSRDRGDYEQYF
>-|TRBV29-1|-|TRBJ1-1
TGCAGCGCAAGGGGGTTGATGAACACTGAAGCTTTCTTT
CSARGLMNTEAFF
>TRBD1|TRBV3-1/TRBV3-2|-|TRBJ2-1
TGTGCCAGCAGCCTGACAACAGGGGGGTCCTACAATGAGCAGTTCTTC
CASSLTTGGSYNEQFF
>TRBD1|TRBV23-1|once|TRBJ1-3
TGCGCCAGCAGTCAATCTTACAGGGGGAGATTGCCTGGAAACACCATATATTTT
CASSQSYRGRLPGNTIYF
>TRBD2|TRBV19|-|TRBJ2-1
TGTGCCAGTAGGCCGACTAGCGGGAGATACAATGAGCAGTTCTTC
CASRPTSGRYNEQFF
>-|TRBV27|-|TRBJ1-1
TGTGCCAGCAGCCCTGTCGGGGGGGCTGACACTGAAGCTTTCTTT
CASSPVGGADTEAFF
>TRBD1|TRBV7-9|-|TRBJ2-7
TGTGCCAGCAGCGATCAGGCAGGGGGCTACTACGAGCAGTACTTC
CASSDQAGGYYEQYF
>TRBD2|TRBV29-1|-|TRBJ2-5
TGCAGCGTTGAGGGGCTAGCGGGGCGAGAGACCCAGTACTTC
CSVEGLAGRETQYF
>TRBD1|TRBV29-1|once|TRBJ1-1
TGCAGCGTGGGGCGGGACAGGTACACTGAAGCTTTCTTT
CSVGRDRYTEAFF